This is a list of T cell receptor beta chains from one sample in a study of somatic mutations in cytotoxic T cells in rheumatoid arthritis. Measured with immunoSEQ multiplex PCR; TCRdb has only the in-frame clones, and not every one. This sample carries nearly 20,000 clones, 70% to 90% of them seen once, and the ten largest clones take over 12%. Sequencing was carried out using CD8+ T cells sorted from blood. These receptors were obtained from a middle-aged man in good health. Each CDR3 is given with its conserved first and last residue. The order of the fields is V gene, J gene, clone size, D gene, CDR3 DNA, CDR3 protein. The D gene is left open where the match is weak. Expanded clones are given a class, and other clones once, few, many or no size at all.

v_call: TRBV27
j_call: TRBJ2-6
clone_size: -
d_call: -
cdr3_nt: TGTGCCAGCAGTTTATACCCACCCGGGAGGGCCAACGTCCTGACTTTC
cdr3_aa: CASSLYPPGRANVLTF

v_call: TRBV7-2
j_call: TRBJ2-1
clone_size: -
d_call: -
cdr3_nt: TGTGCCAGCAGCCCAGTGGAGCTAACAGCGGAGTGGTATAATGAGCAGTTCTTC
cdr3_aa: CASSPVELTAEWYNEQFF

v_call: TRBV10-3
j_call: TRBJ1-1
clone_size: -
d_call: TRBD1
cdr3_nt: TGTGCCATCAGTAACGCCGGGACAGGGGAGCAGTACAAATCGAACACTGAAGCTTTCTTT
cdr3_aa: CAISNAGTGEQYKSNTEAFF

v_call: TRBV19
j_call: TRBJ2-7
clone_size: -
d_call: TRBD1
cdr3_nt: TGTGCCAGTAGTCCCGGGACAGCCTACGAGCAGTACTTC
cdr3_aa: CASSPGTAYEQYF

v_call: TRBV27
j_call: TRBJ2-2
clone_size: -
d_call: -
cdr3_nt: TGTGCCAGCAGTTTATACACCGGGGAGCTGTTTTTT
cdr3_aa: CASSLYTGELFF

v_call: TRBV5-6
j_call: TRBJ2-3
clone_size: once
d_call: TRBD1
cdr3_nt: TGTGCCAGCAGCTTGCTACAGGGGGTCACAGATACGCAGTATTTT
cdr3_aa: CASSLLQGVTDTQYF

v_call: TRBV9
j_call: TRBJ2-1
clone_size: -
d_call: -
cdr3_nt: TGTGCCAGCCGGGACTACAATGAGCAGTTCTTC
cdr3_aa: CASRDYNEQFF

v_call: TRBV2
j_call: TRBJ1-1
clone_size: -
d_call: -
cdr3_nt: TGTGCCAGCAGTGATAGGGCGACAACTGAAGCTTTCTTT
cdr3_aa: CASSDRATTEAFF

v_call: TRBV4-3
j_call: TRBJ2-7
clone_size: few
d_call: -
cdr3_nt: TGCGCCAGCAGCCAAGAACGTGTCTCCTACGAGCAGTACTTC
cdr3_aa: CASSQERVSYEQYF

v_call: TRBV4-1
j_call: TRBJ2-5
clone_size: -
d_call: TRBD1
cdr3_nt: TGCGCCAGCAGCCGTCTCCTACAGGGGTTTGGGACCCAGTACTTC
cdr3_aa: CASSRLLQGFGTQYF

v_call: TRBV4-3
j_call: TRBJ2-1
clone_size: -
d_call: TRBD1
cdr3_nt: TGCGCCAGCAGCCCCGGGACAGTGGATTTCAATGAGCAGTTCTTC
cdr3_aa: CASSPGTVDFNEQFF

v_call: TRBV7-9
j_call: TRBJ2-1
clone_size: -
d_call: -
cdr3_nt: TGTGCCAGCAGCTCGTTTTGGGAGGTCGGTGAGCAGTTCTTC
cdr3_aa: CASSSFWEVGEQFF

v_call: TRBV27
j_call: TRBJ2-1
clone_size: -
d_call: TRBD2
cdr3_nt: TGTGCCAGCAGTCGACGGGGGGTTGGGAATGAGCAGTTCTTC
cdr3_aa: CASSRRGVGNEQFF

v_call: TRBV28
j_call: TRBJ1-1
clone_size: -
d_call: -
cdr3_nt: TGTGCCAGCAGTAAAAGAGAGAACACTGAAGCTTTCTTT
cdr3_aa: CASSKRENTEAFF

v_call: TRBV27
j_call: TRBJ1-2
clone_size: -
d_call: -
cdr3_nt: TGTGCCAGCAGTTTATCGTCCTTCTATGGCTACACCTTC
cdr3_aa: CASSLSSFYGYTF

v_call: TRBV4-2
j_call: TRBJ2-7
clone_size: medium-sized
d_call: TRBD1
cdr3_nt: TGTGCCAGCAGCCAGAAGTGGACAGGTACCTACGAGCAGTACTTC
cdr3_aa: CASSQKWTGTYEQYF

v_call: TRBV10-3
j_call: TRBJ2-5
clone_size: -
d_call: -
cdr3_nt: TGTGCCATCAGTGAGCCCGGTGTGGGGTTGGAGACCCAGTACTTC
cdr3_aa: CAISEPGVGLETQYF

v_call: TRBV6-5
j_call: TRBJ2-1
clone_size: -
d_call: TRBD2
cdr3_nt: TGTGCCAGCAGTTACACTAGCGGCGCCTACAATGAGCAGTTCTTC
cdr3_aa: CASSYTSGAYNEQFF

v_call: TRBV7-8
j_call: TRBJ2-7
clone_size: -
d_call: -
cdr3_nt: TGTGCCAGCAGCCCGACCGGGCCCTCCTACGAGCAGTACTTC
cdr3_aa: CASSPTGPSYEQYF

v_call: TRBV7-9
j_call: TRBJ2-7
clone_size: -
d_call: -
cdr3_nt: TGTGCCAGCGGAGCTTATGGTGGTCAAGGGGGCGCCCGGGGGGTCGAGCAGTACTTC
cdr3_aa: CASGAYGGQGGARGVEQYF

v_call: TRBV28
j_call: TRBJ1-1
clone_size: -
d_call: -
cdr3_nt: TGTGCCAGCAGGAGACAGGATTTTTCGGTCGGAGCTTTCTTT
cdr3_aa: CASRRQDFSVGAFF

v_call: TRBV27
j_call: TRBJ2-7
clone_size: -
d_call: TRBD2
cdr3_nt: TGTGCCAGCATTTACCCTAGCGGGAGGACAAGCTCCTACGAGCAGTACTTC
cdr3_aa: CASIYPSGRTSSYEQYF

v_call: TRBV7-2
j_call: TRBJ2-1
clone_size: -
d_call: -
cdr3_nt: TGTGCTACCGCCAGCTACTCCAATGAGCAGTTCTTC
cdr3_aa: CATASYSNEQFF

v_call: TRBV5-5
j_call: TRBJ1-5
clone_size: -
d_call: -
cdr3_nt: TGTGCCAGCAGCTTCCGGCAGAGTAATCAGCCCCAGCATTTT
cdr3_aa: CASSFRQSNQPQHF

v_call: TRBV5-1
j_call: TRBJ2-1
clone_size: -
d_call: TRBD2
cdr3_nt: TGCGCCAGCAGCTCCTCCCTAGCGGGAGGGTACAATGAGCAGTTCTTC
cdr3_aa: CASSSSLAGGYNEQFF

v_call: TRBV29-1
j_call: TRBJ1-2
clone_size: -
d_call: TRBD1
cdr3_nt: TGCAGCGTCGAGGACAGGGGGCCAGGTGGCTACACCTTC
cdr3_aa: CSVEDRGPGGYTF

v_call: TRBV11-2
j_call: TRBJ1-1
clone_size: -
d_call: -
cdr3_nt: TGTGCCAGCGGCCGGTGGAGCACTGAAGCTTTCTTT
cdr3_aa: CASGRWSTEAFF

v_call: TRBV7-9
j_call: TRBJ2-5
clone_size: -
d_call: -
cdr3_nt: TGTGCCAGCAGCTTAGTAACCCGGGGGGAGACCCAGTACTTC
cdr3_aa: CASSLVTRGETQYF

v_call: TRBV7-6
j_call: TRBJ2-7
clone_size: -
d_call: -
cdr3_nt: TGTGCCAGCAGCTTAGTGGGGGCGGGAGAAGTCTACGAGCAGTACTTC
cdr3_aa: CASSLVGAGEVYEQYF

v_call: TRBV7-8
j_call: TRBJ2-7
clone_size: -
d_call: TRBD1
cdr3_nt: TGTGCCAGCAGCTTGGGACAGGGGACATCCTACGAGCAGTACTTC
cdr3_aa: CASSLGQGTSYEQYF

v_call: TRBV13
j_call: TRBJ2-3
clone_size: few
d_call: -
cdr3_nt: TGTGCCAGCTCCTCGGGGGCGGGAGTAACAGATACGCAGTATTTT
cdr3_aa: CASSSGAGVTDTQYF

v_call: TRBV13
j_call: TRBJ2-7
clone_size: -
d_call: TRBD1
cdr3_nt: TGTGCCAGCAGCTTCTCGACAGGGGGCAAATACGAGCAGTACTTC
cdr3_aa: CASSFSTGGKYEQYF

v_call: TRBV18
j_call: TRBJ2-1
clone_size: -
d_call: TRBD2
cdr3_nt: TGTGCCAGCTCACCAAACTCCGGGACTAGCGGAAGCTCCTACAATGAGCAGTTCTTC
cdr3_aa: CASSPNSGTSGSSYNEQFF

v_call: TRBV4-1
j_call: TRBJ1-1
clone_size: -
d_call: TRBD1
cdr3_nt: TGCGCCAGCAGCGTCCCCCACAGGGGCGGGAACACTGAAGCTTTCTTT
cdr3_aa: CASSVPHRGGNTEAFF

v_call: TRBV9
j_call: TRBJ1-1
clone_size: -
d_call: -
cdr3_nt: TGTGCCAGCAGCGTAATGGGAAGCTCTGAAGCTTTCTTT
cdr3_aa: CASSVMGSSEAFF

v_call: TRBV27
j_call: TRBJ2-7
clone_size: -
d_call: -
cdr3_nt: TGTGCCAGCAGTTTTACCGGGGGAGTGGCAGTGGGGATCTACGAGCAGTACTTC
cdr3_aa: CASSFTGGVAVGIYEQYF

v_call: TRBV11-2
j_call: TRBJ2-4
clone_size: -
d_call: -
cdr3_nt: TGTGCCAGCAGCTGGGACACGGAGTACATTCAGTACTTC
cdr3_aa: CASSWDTEYIQYF

v_call: TRBV28
j_call: TRBJ2-7
clone_size: -
d_call: TRBD2
cdr3_nt: TGTGCCAGCAACTACGGTCTAGCGGGAATCGAGCAGTACTTC
cdr3_aa: CASNYGLAGIEQYF

v_call: TRBV27
j_call: TRBJ1-1
clone_size: -
d_call: -
cdr3_nt: TGTGCCAGCAGTTTATCAGAGGTGGGCACTGAAGCTTTCTTT
cdr3_aa: CASSLSEVGTEAFF

v_call: TRBV16
j_call: TRBJ1-1
clone_size: few
d_call: -
cdr3_nt: TGTGCCAGCAGCCACGGTATGAGGGCTGAAGCTTTCTTT
cdr3_aa: CASSHGMRAEAFF

v_call: TRBV30
j_call: TRBJ2-3
clone_size: -
d_call: -
cdr3_nt: TGTGCCTGGAACGGAGCTACTTCAGGGACGCAGTATTTT
cdr3_aa: CAWNGATSGTQYF

v_call: TRBV29-1
j_call: TRBJ2-1
clone_size: -
d_call: -
cdr3_nt: TGCAGCGTTGAAGGGGACACGAGCTCCTACAATGAGCAGTTCTTC
cdr3_aa: CSVEGDTSSYNEQFF

v_call: TRBV27
j_call: TRBJ2-3
clone_size: once
d_call: -
cdr3_nt: TGTGCCAGCAGTTTGGTTGGGGGGGCTAGCACAGATACGCAGTATTTT
cdr3_aa: CASSLVGGASTDTQYF

v_call: TRBV19
j_call: TRBJ2-1
clone_size: -
d_call: TRBD1
cdr3_nt: TGTGCCAGTAGGGACACAGGGGGCATGCGAGTCGATATTCGGTTCTTC
cdr3_aa: CASRDTGGMRVDIRFF

v_call: TRBV27
j_call: TRBJ2-7
clone_size: -
d_call: TRBD1
cdr3_nt: TGTGCCAGCAGTTACGGGACAGGGGGCGGCGAGCAGTACTTC
cdr3_aa: CASSYGTGGGEQYF

v_call: TRBV28
j_call: TRBJ2-7
clone_size: few
d_call: -
cdr3_nt: TGTGCCAGCAGTTGGCGGGGCCGGGCCTTGTGCGAGCAGTACTTC
cdr3_aa: CASSWRGRALCEQYF

v_call: TRBV19
j_call: TRBJ2-1
clone_size: -
d_call: TRBD2
cdr3_nt: TGTGCCAGTAGTACCTTAGCGGGACCCTCCTACAATGAGCAGTTCTTC
cdr3_aa: CASSTLAGPSYNEQFF

v_call: TRBV9
j_call: TRBJ2-1
clone_size: -
d_call: TRBD2
cdr3_nt: TGTGCCAGCAGCGGAGGGACTAGCGGGAGTTATGAGCAGTTCTTC
cdr3_aa: CASSGGTSGSYEQFF

v_call: TRBV27
j_call: TRBJ1-4
clone_size: -
d_call: -
cdr3_nt: TGTGCCAGCAGTCCCTGGGGCGGTGAAAAACTGTTTTTT
cdr3_aa: CASSPWGGEKLFF